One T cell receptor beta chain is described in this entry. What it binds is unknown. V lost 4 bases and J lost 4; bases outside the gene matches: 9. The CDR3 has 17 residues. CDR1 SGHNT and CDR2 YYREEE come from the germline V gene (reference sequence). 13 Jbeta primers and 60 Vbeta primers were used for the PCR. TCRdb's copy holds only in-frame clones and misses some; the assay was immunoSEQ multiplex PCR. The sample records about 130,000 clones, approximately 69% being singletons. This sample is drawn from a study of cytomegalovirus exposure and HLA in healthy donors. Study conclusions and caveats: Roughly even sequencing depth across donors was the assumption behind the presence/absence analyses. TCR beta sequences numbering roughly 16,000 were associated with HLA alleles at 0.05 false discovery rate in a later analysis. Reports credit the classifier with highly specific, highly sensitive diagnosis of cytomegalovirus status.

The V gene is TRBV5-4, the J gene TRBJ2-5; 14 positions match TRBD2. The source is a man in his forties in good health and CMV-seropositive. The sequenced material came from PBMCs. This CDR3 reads CASSKTSGRAGRETQYF. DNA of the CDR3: TGTGCCAGCAGCAAGACTAGCGGGAGGGCCGGGAGAGAGACCCAGTACTTC. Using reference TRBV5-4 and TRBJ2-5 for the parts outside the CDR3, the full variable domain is ETGVTQSPTHLIKTRGQQVTLRCSSQSGHNTVSWYQQALGQGPQFIFQYYREEENGRGNFPPRFSGLQFPNYSSELNVNALELDDSALYLCASSKTSGRAGRETQYFGPGTRLLVL.